This TCR beta chain comes out of a study of T cell repertoires in cytomegalovirus infection. There are a few counts of this clonotype. Its specificity is unknown. TCRdb used MiXCR to reprocess the reads, holding one entry per CDR3 protein. The sample carries about 470,000 distinct CDR3 sequences, under 55% recorded once. Germline CDR1 and CDR2: SGHTA and FQGNSA. The CDR3 spans 14 residues. Deletions cut 0 bases from V and 7 bases from J, with 10 bases between. The chain couples TRBV7-2 to TRBJ2-1, with a tentative D call TRBD2 (6 bases). This clonotype was obtained from a human donor in good health (CMV status not recorded). Some clones in this sample may be carry-over from other donors' samples. Sample: cultured PBMCs, taken from culture after CMV antigen stimulation. The CDR3 loop is CASSLATSNNEQFF. The CDR3 nucleotides read TGTGCCAGCAGCTTAGCGACTAGTAATAATGAGCAGTTCTTC. The full variable domain, rest sourced from reference TRBV7-2 and TRBJ2-1, is GAGVSQSPSNKVTEKGKDVELRCDPISGHTALYWYRQSLGQGLEFLIYFQGNSAPDKSGLPSDRFSAERTGGSVSTLTIQRTQQEDSAVYLCASSLATSNNEQFFGPGTRLTVL.